Each of the 10 T cell receptor beta chains below was sequenced from the same sample in a study of PD-1 blockade in mismatch repair-deficient tumors. The data were produced by immunoSEQ multiplex PCR, yet TCRdb's version contains in-frame clones alone and is incomplete. There are around 62,000 clones in the sample; around four fifths occur only once, and 4.5% to 6% lies in the top ten. Sequencing used peripheral blood, obtained 2 weeks after starting pembrolizumab. The receptor source for this set is an adult with mismatch repair-deficient cancer.

The rearrangement joins TRBV7-8 to TRBJ1-2; TRBD1 agrees at 7 bases. This CDR3 has 17 amino acids. V shed 0 bases and J 3 bases; nucleotides not matched to a gene: 10. Germline V gene data show CDR1 as SGHVS and CDR2 as FQNEAQ. The CDR3 is CASSLAGGGQIYYGYTF. The DNA of the CDR3 is TGTGCCAGCAGCTTAGCGGGGGGGGGACAGATATACTATGGCTACACCTTC.

The CDR3 sequence: CASSLQGQGRSREQFF. The CDR3, as DNA: TGTGCCAGCAGTTTACAGGGACAGGGTCGTAGTCGTGAGCAGTTCTTC. The gene calls are TRBV28 and TRBJ2-1, with 9 bases aligning to TRBD1. CDR1 is MDHEN and CDR2 is SYDVKM in the germline V gene. The CDR3 consists of 16 residues. V dropped 2 bases and J dropped 9; count of bases not matched to a gene: 11.

V usage is TRBV5-1 and J usage is TRBJ2-7; TRBD2 might be the D (6 bases). V was pared by 4 bases and J by 3 bases, with 14 bases between. Germline lookup yields CDR1 SGHRS and CDR2 YFSETQ. The CDR3 contains 14 residues. The CDR3 coding sequence is TGCGCCAGCAGCACGGGACTGAACTACTACGAGCAGTACTTC. Encoded protein: CASSTGLNYYEQYF. Together with reference TRBV5-1 and TRBJ2-7, the CDR3 gives the full variable domain: KAGVTQTPRYLIKTRGQQVTLSCSPISGHRSVSWYQQTPGQGLQFLFEYFSETQRNKGNFPGRFSGRQFSNSRSEMNVSTLELGDSALYLCASSTGLNYYEQYFGPGTRLTVT.

The CDR3 reads CASSVRAIHEQYF. Here the CDR3 DNA reads TGTGCCAGCAGCGTCCGGGCAATACACGAGCAGTACTTC. This sequence joins TRBV7-2 and TRBJ2-7, with D unresolved. Germline-derived CDR1 and CDR2 are SGHTA and FQGNSA. The germline V and J ends were trimmed by 5 bases and 5 bases, with 13 bases remaining between them. The CDR3 is 13 amino acids.

This clone appeared a few times. The V and J genes are TRBV4-1 and TRBJ1-5, with unresolved D. Deletions cut 4 bases from V and 2 bases from J, with 9 bases between. The CDR3 spans 14 residues. Germline assignment: CDR1 MGHRA and CDR2 YSYEKL. The CDR3 here is CASSLLKGNQPQHF. The CDR3 DNA is TGCGCCAGCAGCCTCCTCAAGGGCAATCAGCCCCAGCATTTT.

This chain connects TRBV7-9 to TRBJ2-7; D remains ambiguous. Trimming pared 7 bases from V and 7 bases from J, leaving 14 bases between. The CDR3 is 12 residues long. Germline V gene sequence: CDR1 SEHNR, CDR2 FQNEAQ (reference sequence). The chain's CDR3 is CASTNRQAEQYF. Here the CDR3 DNA reads TGTGCCAGCACCAACCGTCAAGCGGAGCAGTACTTC.

The V and J genes are TRBV7-9 and TRBJ2-3; D is undetermined. This CDR3 has 12 amino acids. Trimming stripped 1 base from V and 4 bases from J, with 3 bases between. From germline, CDR1 is SEHNR and CDR2 FQNEAQ (reference sequence). The CDR3, as DNA: TGTGCCAGCAGCTTAGATCCAGATACGCAGTATTTT. Its translation is CASSLDPDTQYF.

The V call is TRBV19, the J call TRBJ2-3; tentatively, D is TRBD2 (5 bases). The CDR3 sequence is 15 residues long. The germline CDR1 and CDR2 sequences are LNHDA and SQIVND (reference sequence). V was shortened by 0 bases and J by 1 base, with 8 bases between the two germline ends. The CDR3 sequence is CASSIESGRTDTQYF. The CDR3 DNA follows: TGTGCCAGTAGTATAGAAAGCGGCCGCACAGATACGCAGTATTTT.

This clone came up a few times. The chain joins TRBV18 to TRBJ1-2; 7 bases are shared with TRBD1. The germline CDR1 and CDR2 sequences are KGHSH and LQKENI. With V trimmed by 5 bases and J by 8 bases, 11 bases remained unmatched. This CDR3 contains 14 residues. CDR3 sequence (DNA): TGTGCCAGCTCAGCCAACGACAGGGTTCAGGGCTACACCTTC. Amino acid sequence: CASSANDRVQGYTF.

This clone was detected only once. The V and J genes are TRBV6-5 and TRBJ1-5; no clear D gene. Germline V lookup: CDR1 MNHEY, CDR2 SVGAGI. This CDR3 has 15 residues. V was clipped by 0 bases and J by 4 bases, with 10 bases between them. The CDR3 sequence is CASSYSPAGNQPQHF. In DNA form, the CDR3 reads TGTGCCAGCAGTTACTCGCCGGCGGGGAATCAGCCCCAGCATTTT.